This TCR beta chain was sequenced in a study of cytomegalovirus exposure and HLA in healthy donors. TCRdb's table, derived via immunoSEQ multiplex PCR, lists solely in-frame clones and lacks some. The repertoire holds about 400,000 clones, with roughly 85% as singletons. The CDR3 contains 14 residues. V gave up 3 bases and J gave up 5 bases, with 13 bases separating them. The germline V gene has CDR1 SGHAT and CDR2 FQNNGV. This clone was counted a single time. Material: PBMCs. The clonotype comes from a woman between 18 and 29 years old in good health and CMV-seronegative. This chain uses TRBV11-2 with TRBJ1-2; D might be TRBD1 (5 bases). Written as DNA, the CDR3 is TGTGCCAGCAGCTTCGCTGGGGGAGGGTATGGCTACACCTTC. It is translated as CASSFAGGGYGYTF.